Below are 14 T cell receptor beta chains sequenced from a single sample in a study of T-cell memory formation after mild COVID-19. TCRdb analysed the 5' RACE reads with MiXCR anew, one entry per CDR3 protein. The table lists about 240,000 distinct CDR3 sequences, roughly a tenth of them singletons. The sample consisted of PBMCs or a T cell subset sorted from them (not recorded which). All receptors come from a young man who had mild COVID-19 (a few samples of this study predate the infection). Cell type and time point are not known.

This clonotype appeared many times. The CDR3 DNA is TGTGCCAGCAGTTTCGGACAGGGTTGGGCGGGCGGCACAGATACGCAGTATTTT. Protein: CASSFGQGWAGGTDTQYF. This chain uses TRBV27 with TRBJ2-3, with 8 positions matching TRBD1. The CDR3 extends over 18 amino acids. V shed 3 bases and J 1 base; nucleotides not matched to a gene: 12. In germline, CDR1 is MNHEY, CDR2 SMNVEV (reference sequence).

There are a few counts of this clonotype. The CDR3 spells CASSKQGAGETQYF. The DNA for the CDR3 is TGTGCCAGCAGTAAACAGGGGGCGGGGGAGACCCAGTACTTC. The chain uses TRBV12-3 or TRBV12-4 and TRBJ2-5; TRBD1 matches 9 bases. Germline trimming cut 5 bases from V and 5 bases from J; bases unmatched to any gene: 6. The CDR3 runs to 14 residues.

This clonotype was counted ten times or more. The chain couples TRBV7-6 to TRBJ2-3; perhaps TRBD2 as D (6 bases). Germline CDR1 reads SGHVS; CDR2 reads FNYEAQ. The CDR3 sequence is 14 residues long. V shed 5 bases and J shed 1 base, with 10 bases lying between them. The CDR3 loop is CASSHSGGTDTQYF. As DNA, the CDR3 is TGTGCCAGCAGCCACTCGGGGGGCACAGATACGCAGTATTTT.

The chain links TRBV24-1 to TRBJ2-3; D possibly matches TRBD1 or TRBD2 (5 bases each). V was cut by 8 bases and J by 6 bases, with 23 bases left in between. Germline-derived CDR1 and CDR2 are KGHDR and SFDVKD. The CDR3 runs 16 residues. The DNA of the CDR3 is TGTGCCACCATGGGGCGCGTATCGGGGTTGGAGGATACGCAGTATTTT. It yields the protein CATMGRVSGLEDTQYF.

The genes are TRBV7-2 and TRBJ1-1; D not resolved. Trimming took 2 bases from V and 6 from J, leaving 16 bases between them. The germline gives CDR1 SGHTA, CDR2 FQGNSA. The CDR3 extends over 15 amino acids. CDR3 bases: TGTGCCAGCAGCTTAACAAGGGTATCGATCTCTGAAGCTTTCTTT. Translation: CASSLTRVSISEAFF.

This clonotype was seen ten or more times. V and J are TRBV4-1 and TRBJ2-4, with TRBD1 matching 10 bases. Germline CDR1 reads MGHRA; CDR2 reads YSYEKL. This CDR3 has 14 amino acids. The ends lost 3 bases at V and 6 bases at J; junction bases unmatched: 2. CDR3 in DNA: TGCGCCAGCAGCCACGGGACAGGGGTAAACATTCAGTACTTC. Encoded protein: CASSHGTGVNIQYF.

This clonotype was seen ten or more times. The genes are TRBV5-6 and TRBJ1-6, with D perhaps TRBD1 (5 bases). Trimming cost V 4 bases and J 5 bases, with 13 bases left between them. Germline CDR1 and CDR2: SGHDT and YYEEEE. The CDR3 sequence is 15 residues long. The CDR3 sequence is CASSEGRRDNSPLHF. The DNA for the CDR3 is TGTGCCAGCAGCGAGGGACGGAGAGATAATTCACCCCTCCACTTT.

This sequence joins TRBV6-5 and TRBJ1-1, with a weak D call TRBD1 (6 bases). The CDR3 covers 17 residues. Germline CDR1 is MNHEY and CDR2 is SVGAGI. The V gene lost 3 bases and the J gene lost 0 bases, with 17 bases spanning the gap. CDR3 loop: CASSYYRLDRMNTEAFF. The CDR3 DNA reads TGTGCCAGCAGTTATTACCGCCTGGACAGAATGAACACTGAAGCTTTCTTT.

The chain recombines TRBV24-1 with TRBJ1-5, with D possibly matching TRBD1 (6 bases). Germline V lookup: CDR1 KGHDR, CDR2 SFDVKD. This CDR3 has 15 amino acids. The V end was cut by 2 bases, the J end by 5 bases, with 12 bases between. The CDR3 DNA sequence: TGTGCCACCAGTGATTCTACAGGGTGGGATCAGCCCCAGCATTTT. This translates into CATSDSTGWDQPQHF.

The chain combines TRBV9 with TRBJ2-1; TRBD2 aligns across 9 bases. The CDR3 length is 17 residues. Germline V gives CDR1 SGDLS, CDR2 YYNGEE. Trimming took 1 base from V and 6 from J; bases not matched to a gene: 11. CDR3 loop: CASSVKAGGPLINEQFF. In DNA, the CDR3 is TGTGCCAGCAGCGTAAAAGCGGGGGGCCCACTGATCAATGAGCAGTTCTTC.

In this sample, this clonotype turned up a few times. The V gene is TRBV20-1, the J gene TRBJ2-2; 10 nucleotides match TRBD2. The germline CDR1 and CDR2 sequences are DFQATT and SNEGSKA (reference sequence). This CDR3 spans 15 amino acids. V shed 5 bases, J shed 0 bases, and the junction held 3 bases outside the gene matches. The CDR3 sequence: CSALAGDANTGELFF. The CDR3 nucleotides read TGCAGTGCTCTAGCGGGGGACGCGAACACCGGGGAGCTGTTTTTT.

This clonotype was recorded a few times. The chain employs TRBV25-1 and TRBJ1-6, with D perhaps TRBD1 (5 bases). The CDR3 covers 14 residues. CDR1 MGHDK and CDR2 SYGVNS come from the germline V gene. V was shortened by 7 bases and J by 8 bases, with 15 bases between the two germline ends. In DNA, the CDR3 is TGTGCCAGCACATCCGGGACGTCGGATTCACCCCTCCACTTT. Its protein is CASTSGTSDSPLHF.

The chain recombines TRBV11-3 with TRBJ2-3, with D uncertain. The germline CDR1 and CDR2 sequences are SGHNT and YENEEA. This CDR3 is 14 amino acids long. Trimming took 2 bases from V and 2 from J, leaving 8 bases between them. CDR3 coding DNA: TGTGCCAGCAGCTTAAGCCGCTCCACAGATACGCAGTATTTT. It specifies CASSLSRSTDTQYF. Full variable domain (rest looked up from reference TRBV11-3 and TRBJ2-3): EAGVVQSPRYKIIEKKQPVAFWCNPISGHNTLYWYLQNLGQGPELLIRYENEEAVDDSQLPKDRFSAERLKGVDSTLKIQPAELGDSAVYLCASSLSRSTDTQYFGPGTRLTVL.

This chain links TRBV24-1 with TRBJ1-2, with D possibly being TRBD1 (5 bases). The CDR3 extends over 12 amino acids. V was shortened by 8 bases and J by 6 bases, with 12 bases between the two germline ends. In germline, CDR1 is KGHDR, CDR2 SFDVKD. CDR3 loop: CATMGQGNGYTF. The CDR3 DNA is TGTGCCACCATGGGGCAGGGAAATGGCTACACCTTC.